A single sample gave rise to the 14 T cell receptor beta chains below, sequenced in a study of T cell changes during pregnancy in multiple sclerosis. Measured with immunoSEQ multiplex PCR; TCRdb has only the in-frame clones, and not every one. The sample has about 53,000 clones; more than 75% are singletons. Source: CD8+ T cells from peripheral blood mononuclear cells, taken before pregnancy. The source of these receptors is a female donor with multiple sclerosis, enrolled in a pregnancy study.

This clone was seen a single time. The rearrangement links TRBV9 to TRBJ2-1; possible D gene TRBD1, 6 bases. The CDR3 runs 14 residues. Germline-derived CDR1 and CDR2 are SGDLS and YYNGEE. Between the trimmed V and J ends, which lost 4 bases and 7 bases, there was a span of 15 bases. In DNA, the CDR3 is TGTGCCAGCAGCCCCCCGGACAGTTCGAATGAGCAGTTCTTC. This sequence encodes CASSPPDSSNEQFF.

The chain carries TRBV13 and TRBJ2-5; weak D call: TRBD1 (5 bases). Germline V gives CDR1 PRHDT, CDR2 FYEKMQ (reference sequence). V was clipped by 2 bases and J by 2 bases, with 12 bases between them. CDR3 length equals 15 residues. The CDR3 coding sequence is TGTGCCAGCAGCTTAACTCTTCAGGGACAAGAGACCCAGTACTTC. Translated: CASSLTLQGQETQYF. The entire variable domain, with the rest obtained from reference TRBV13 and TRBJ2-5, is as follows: AAGVIQSPRHLIKEKRETATLKCYPIPRHDTVYWYQQGPGQDPQFLISFYEKMQSDKGSIPDRFSAQQFSDYHSELNMSSLELGDSALYFCASSLTLQGQETQYFGPGTRLLVL.

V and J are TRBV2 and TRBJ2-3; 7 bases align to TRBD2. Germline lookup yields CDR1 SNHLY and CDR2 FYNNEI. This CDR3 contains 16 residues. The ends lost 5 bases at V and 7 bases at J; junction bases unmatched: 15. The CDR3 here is CASSPSGGLEGHTQYF. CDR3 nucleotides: TGTGCCAGCAGTCCGTCGGGGGGACTGGAGGGACATACGCAGTATTTT.

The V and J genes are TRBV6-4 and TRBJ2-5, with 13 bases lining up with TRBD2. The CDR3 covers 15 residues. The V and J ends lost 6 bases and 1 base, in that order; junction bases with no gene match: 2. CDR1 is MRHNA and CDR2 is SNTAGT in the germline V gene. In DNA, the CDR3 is TGTGCCAGCAGCTGGACTAGCGGGGGCCAAGAGACCCAGTACTTC. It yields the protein CASSWTSGGQETQYF.

The CDR3 here is CASSLWQGNTEAFF. As DNA, the CDR3 is TGTGCCAGCAGCTTGTGGCAGGGGAACACTGAAGCTTTCTTT. The rearrangement joins TRBV5-5 to TRBJ1-1, with D tentatively TRBD1 (5 bases). CDR3 length: 14 amino acids. CDR1 is SGHKS and CDR2 is YYEKEE in the germline V gene (reference sequence). Trimming shortened V by 1 base and J by 1 base, and 8 bases separated the two germline ends.

The CDR3 nucleotides read TGTGCCACCCGTGCTACGACTTTTTCGATGAACACTGAAGCTTTCTTT. Amino acids: CATRATTFSMNTEAFF. The chain employs TRBV27 and TRBJ1-1, with D unclear. The germline CDR1 and CDR2 sequences are MNHEY and SMNVEV (reference sequence). This CDR3 region has 16 residues. V was cut by 10 bases and J by 0 bases, with 21 bases left in between.

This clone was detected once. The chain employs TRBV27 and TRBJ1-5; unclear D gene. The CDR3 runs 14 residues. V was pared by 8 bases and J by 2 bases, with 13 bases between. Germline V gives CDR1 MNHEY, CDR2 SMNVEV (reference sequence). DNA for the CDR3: TGTGCCAGCGCGTTTGGGGAGGGCAATCAGCCCCAGCATTTT. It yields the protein CASAFGEGNQPQHF.

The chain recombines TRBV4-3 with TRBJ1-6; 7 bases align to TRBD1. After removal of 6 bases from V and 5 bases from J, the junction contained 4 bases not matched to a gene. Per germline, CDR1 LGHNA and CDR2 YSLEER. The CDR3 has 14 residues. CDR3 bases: TGCGCCAGCAGTCCAGGGGGTGATAATTCACCCCTCCACTTT. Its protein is CASSPGGDNSPLHF.

The CDR3 DNA reads as TGTGCCAGCAGTTACTACTCGCGGGGGAACTACGAGCAGTACTTC. Protein product: CASSYYSRGNYEQYF. This chain joins TRBV6-5 and TRBJ2-7, with 7 bases lining up with TRBD2. CDR3 size: 15 residues. The V segment lost 1 base and the J segment 3 bases; nucleotides outside the gene matches: 6. Germline values: CDR1 MNHEY, CDR2 SVGAGI.

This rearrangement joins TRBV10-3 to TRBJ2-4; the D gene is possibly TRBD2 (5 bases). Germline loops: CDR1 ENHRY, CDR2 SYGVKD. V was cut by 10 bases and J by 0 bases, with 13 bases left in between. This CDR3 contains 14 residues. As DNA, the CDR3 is TGTGCCACCTGGGAGAGAGGAGCCAAAAACATTCAGTACTTC. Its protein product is CATWERGAKNIQYF.

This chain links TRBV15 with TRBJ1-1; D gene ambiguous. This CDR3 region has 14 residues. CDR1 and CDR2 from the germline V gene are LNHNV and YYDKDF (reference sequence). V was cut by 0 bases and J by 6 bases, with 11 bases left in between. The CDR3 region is CATSRDRSAPEAFF. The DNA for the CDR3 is TGTGCCACCAGCAGAGATCGGTCCGCCCCTGAAGCTTTCTTT.

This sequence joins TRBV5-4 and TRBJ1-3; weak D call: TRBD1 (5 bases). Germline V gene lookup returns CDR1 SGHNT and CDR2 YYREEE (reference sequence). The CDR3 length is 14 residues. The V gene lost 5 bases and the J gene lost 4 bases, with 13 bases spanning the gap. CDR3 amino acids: CASRDSEGGNTIYF. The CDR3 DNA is TGTGCCAGCAGAGACAGCGAAGGGGGAAACACCATATATTTT.

The CDR3 sequence: CASSGGQPNQETQYF. The CDR3 nucleotides are TGTGCCAGCAGCGGGGGACAGCCTAACCAAGAGACCCAGTACTTC. The chain is built from TRBV5-4 and TRBJ2-5, with 7 bases fitting TRBD1. Germline V lookup: CDR1 SGHNT, CDR2 YYREEE (reference sequence). Germline trimming cut 4 bases from V and 0 bases from J; bases unmatched to any gene: 6. The CDR3 has 15 residues.

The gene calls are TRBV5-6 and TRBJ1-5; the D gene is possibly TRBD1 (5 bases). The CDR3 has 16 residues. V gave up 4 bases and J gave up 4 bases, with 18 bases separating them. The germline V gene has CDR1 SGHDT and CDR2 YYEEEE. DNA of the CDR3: TGTGCCAGCAGCCCGGACCTACGACAGACAAATCAGCCCCAGCATTTT. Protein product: CASSPDLRQTNQPQHF.